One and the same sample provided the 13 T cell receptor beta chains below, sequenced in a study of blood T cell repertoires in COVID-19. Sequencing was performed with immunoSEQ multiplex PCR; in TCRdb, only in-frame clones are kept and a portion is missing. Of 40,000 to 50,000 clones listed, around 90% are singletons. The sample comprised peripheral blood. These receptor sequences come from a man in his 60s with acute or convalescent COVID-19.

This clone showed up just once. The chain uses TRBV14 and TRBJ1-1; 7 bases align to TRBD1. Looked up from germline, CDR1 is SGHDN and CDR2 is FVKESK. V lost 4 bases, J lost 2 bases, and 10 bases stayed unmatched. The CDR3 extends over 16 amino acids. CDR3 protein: CASSPGQARLNTEAFF. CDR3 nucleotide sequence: TGTGCCAGCAGCCCCGGACAGGCCAGGCTCAACACTGAAGCTTTCTTT.

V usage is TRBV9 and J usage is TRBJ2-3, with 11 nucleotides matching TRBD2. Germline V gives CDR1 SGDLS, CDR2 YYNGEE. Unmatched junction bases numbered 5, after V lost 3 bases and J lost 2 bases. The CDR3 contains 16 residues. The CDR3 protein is CASSGSGGDPTDTQYF. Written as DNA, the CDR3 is TGTGCCAGCAGCGGTAGCGGGGGGGATCCCACAGATACGCAGTATTTT. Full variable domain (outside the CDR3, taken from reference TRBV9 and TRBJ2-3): DSGVTQTPKHLITATGQRVTLRCSPRSGDLSVYWYQQSLDQGLQFLIQYYNGEERAKGNILERFSAQQFPDLHSELNLSSLELGDSALYFCASSGSGGDPTDTQYFGPGTRLTVL.

CDR3 in amino acids: CASSVHSSGANVLTF. DNA for the CDR3: TGTGCCAGCAGCGTACACAGCTCTGGGGCCAACGTCCTGACTTTC. The V call is TRBV9, the J call TRBJ2-6; D gene ambiguous. The length of the CDR3 is 15 residues. Trimming cost V 1 base and J 0 bases, with 5 bases left between them. Germline V gene lookup returns CDR1 SGDLS and CDR2 YYNGEE.

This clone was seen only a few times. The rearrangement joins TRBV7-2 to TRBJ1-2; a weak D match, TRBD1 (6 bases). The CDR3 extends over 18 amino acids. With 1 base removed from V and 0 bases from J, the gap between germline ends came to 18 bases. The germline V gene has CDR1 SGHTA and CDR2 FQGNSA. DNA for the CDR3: TGTGCCAGCAGCTTAGAGGGATCGGCAGGGGCAGCTAACTATGGCTACACCTTC. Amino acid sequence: CASSLEGSAGAANYGYTF.

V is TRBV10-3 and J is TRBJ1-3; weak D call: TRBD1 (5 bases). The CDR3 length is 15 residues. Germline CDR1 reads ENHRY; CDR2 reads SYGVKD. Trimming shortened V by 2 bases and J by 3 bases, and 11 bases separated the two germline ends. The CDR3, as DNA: TGTGCCATCAGTGAGAGGTCAGGGAATGGAAACACCATATATTTT. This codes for CAISERSGNGNTIYF.

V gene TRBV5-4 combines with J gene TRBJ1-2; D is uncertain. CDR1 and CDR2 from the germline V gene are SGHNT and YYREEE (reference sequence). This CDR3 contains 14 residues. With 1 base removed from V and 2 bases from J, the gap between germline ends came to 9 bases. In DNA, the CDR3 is TGTGCCAGCAGCTTGTCCAGGCCCAACTATGGCTACACCTTC. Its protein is CASSLSRPNYGYTF.

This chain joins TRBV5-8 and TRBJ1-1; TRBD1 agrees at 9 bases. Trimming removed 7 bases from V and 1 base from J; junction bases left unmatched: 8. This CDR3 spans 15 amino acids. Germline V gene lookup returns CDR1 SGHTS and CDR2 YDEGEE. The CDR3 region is CASAPWDRANTEAFF. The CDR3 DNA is TGTGCCAGCGCCCCATGGGACAGGGCGAACACTGAAGCTTTCTTT.

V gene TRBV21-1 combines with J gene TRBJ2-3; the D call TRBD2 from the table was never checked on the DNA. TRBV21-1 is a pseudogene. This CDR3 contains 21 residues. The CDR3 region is CASSNPRRTSGGAFNTDTQYF. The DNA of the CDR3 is TGTGCCAGCAGCAACCCAAGACGGACTAGCGGGGGGGCTTTTAACACAGATACGCAGTATTTT.

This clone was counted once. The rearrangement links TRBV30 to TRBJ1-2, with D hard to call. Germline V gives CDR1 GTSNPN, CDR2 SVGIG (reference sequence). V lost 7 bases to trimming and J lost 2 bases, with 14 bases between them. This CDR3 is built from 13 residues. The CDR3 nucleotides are TGTGCCTCATTTAGGAGAGACAACTATGGCTACACCTTC. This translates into CASFRRDNYGYTF.

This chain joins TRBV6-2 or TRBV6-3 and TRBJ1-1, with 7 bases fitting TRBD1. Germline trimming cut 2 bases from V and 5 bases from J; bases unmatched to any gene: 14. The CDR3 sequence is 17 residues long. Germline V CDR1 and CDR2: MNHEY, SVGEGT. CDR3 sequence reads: CASSYNRQGGRETEAFF. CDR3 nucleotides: TGTGCCAGCAGTTACAACCGACAGGGCGGAAGGGAAACTGAAGCTTTCTTT.

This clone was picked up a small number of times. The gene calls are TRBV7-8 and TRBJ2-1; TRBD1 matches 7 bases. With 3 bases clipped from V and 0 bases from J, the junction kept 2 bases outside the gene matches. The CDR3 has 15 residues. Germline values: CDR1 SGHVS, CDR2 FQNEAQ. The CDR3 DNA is TGTGCCAGCAGCTTGACAGGGAGCTCCTACAATGAGCAGTTCTTC. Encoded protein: CASSLTGSSYNEQFF. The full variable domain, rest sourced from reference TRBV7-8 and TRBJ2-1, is GAGVSQSPRYKVAKRGQDVALRCDPISGHVSLFWYQQALGQGPEFLTYFQNEAQLDKSGLPSDRFFAERPEGSVSTLKIQRTQQEDSAVYLCASSLTGSSYNEQFFGPGTRLTVL.

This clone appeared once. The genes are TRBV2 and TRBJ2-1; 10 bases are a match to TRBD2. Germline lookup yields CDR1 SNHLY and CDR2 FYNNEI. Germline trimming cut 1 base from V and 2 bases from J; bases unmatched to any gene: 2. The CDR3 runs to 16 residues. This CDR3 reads CASSEERGGTYNEQFF. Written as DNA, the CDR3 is TGTGCCAGCAGTGAAGAGCGGGGGGGAACCTACAATGAGCAGTTCTTC.

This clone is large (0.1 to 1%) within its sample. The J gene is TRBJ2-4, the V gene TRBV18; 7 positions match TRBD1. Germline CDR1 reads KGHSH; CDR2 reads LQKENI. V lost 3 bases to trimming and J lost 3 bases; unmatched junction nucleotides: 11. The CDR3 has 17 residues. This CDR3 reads CASSPYEGQSVKNIQYF. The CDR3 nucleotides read TGTGCCAGCTCACCTTATGAGGGACAGTCGGTCAAAAACATTCAGTACTTC.